This TCR beta chain was obtained from a study of human T cells and chemical hapten exposure. At the level of the study: Donors were sensitized with 2% DPC on the upper inner arm. Per-sample TCR yields varied mainly from small pooled library volume differences.

The time point: patch test 1, 2 weeks after DPC sensitization. The treatment was: therapeutic diphenylcyclopropenone sensitization with weekly scalp DPC. Total RNA extraction was carried out from unfractionated whole blood. Germline V gene lookup returns CDR1 SGDLS and CDR2 YYNGEE. V lost 4 bases and J 1 base, leaving 4 bases between the germline ends. This CDR3 is 12 amino acids long. TCRdb reprocessed the RACE reads via MiXCR and lists one record per CDR3 protein. The table lists 180,000 or so distinct CDR3 sequences, 14% of them singletons. This chain uses TRBV9 with TRBJ2-3; D is unresolved. The TCR originated in a woman aged 30 to 39 with alopecia areata. Some clones in this sample may be carry-over from other donors' samples. Here the sequenced sample was whole blood, taken in connection with sensitization to the hapten diphenylcyclopropenone (DPC). Here the CDR3 reads CASSTRTDTQYF. The CDR3 nucleotides are TGTGCCAGCAGCACGCGCACAGATACGCAGTATTTT.